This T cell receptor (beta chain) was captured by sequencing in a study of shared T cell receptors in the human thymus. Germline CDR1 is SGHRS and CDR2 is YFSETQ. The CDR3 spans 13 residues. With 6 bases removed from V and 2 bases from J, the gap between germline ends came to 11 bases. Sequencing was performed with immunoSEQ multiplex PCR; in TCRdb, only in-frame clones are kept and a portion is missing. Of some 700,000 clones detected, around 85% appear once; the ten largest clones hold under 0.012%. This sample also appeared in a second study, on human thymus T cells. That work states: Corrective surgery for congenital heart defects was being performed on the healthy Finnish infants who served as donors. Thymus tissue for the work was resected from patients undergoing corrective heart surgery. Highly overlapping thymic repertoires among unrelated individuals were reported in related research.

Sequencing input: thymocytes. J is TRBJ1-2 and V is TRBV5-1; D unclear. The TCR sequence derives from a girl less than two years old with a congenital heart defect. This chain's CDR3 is CASITRANYGYTF. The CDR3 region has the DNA TGCGCCAGCATTACGCGGGCAAACTATGGCTACACCTTC.